This TCR beta chain was found in a study of shared clonotypes between healthy human individuals. Overall study: Donors had three CD4 naive, three CD4 memory, two CD8 naive and one CD8 memory plate apiece.

CDR3 length: 14 amino acids. Germline V lookup: CDR1 SGHRS, CDR2 YFSETQ. V dropped 0 bases and J dropped 4 bases, with 8 bases sitting between them. TCRdb keeps only in-frame clones here, not all; method: immunoSEQ multiplex PCR. The profile shows roughly 700,000 clones, over 65% of them singletons. Researchers partitioned CD4+ cells into CD45RA+ naive and CD45RA-negative memory subsets. Sequencing input: memory CD4+ T cells sorted from blood. Subset here: CD45RA-negative fraction. This TCR was recovered from a woman in her 30s in good health. The chain links TRBV5-1 to TRBJ1-3; D unclear. The CDR3 DNA sequence: TGCGCCAGCAGCTTGGTAGGGATAGGAAACACCATATATTTT. This sequence encodes CASSLVGIGNTIYF.